The 10 T cell receptor beta chains in this list originate from one sample, sequenced in a study of OX40 agonist ivuxolimab in advanced cancers. Profiling relied on immunoSEQ multiplex PCR, and the TCRdb table lists in-frame clones only, not all of them. Of tens of thousands of clones in the sample, 87% were seen once. The sample was CD4+ or CD8+ T cells sorted from blood, taken in a trial of the OX40 agonist ivuxolimab. All receptors derive from an adult with an advanced solid tumor such as melanoma, head and neck, liver or kidney cancer.

The chain recombines TRBV10-1 with TRBJ2-7, with D perhaps matching TRBD1 or TRBD2 (6 bases each). Germline-derived CDR1 and CDR2 are WNHNN and SYGVQD (reference sequence). The CDR3 covers 14 residues. Trimming shortened V by 5 bases and J by 9 bases, and 20 bases separated the two germline ends. The CDR3 sequence: CASSSGGNNRGQYF. The CDR3 coding sequence is TGCGCCAGCAGTTCCGGGGGCAATAACCGTGGGCAGTACTTC.

This clone turned up a few times. This rearrangement joins TRBV28 to TRBJ1-2, with D uncertain. The CDR3 sequence is 12 residues long. V shed 4 bases and J shed 8 bases, with 11 bases lying between them. Germline loops: CDR1 MDHEN, CDR2 SYDVKM. CDR3 nucleotides: TGTGCCAGCAGTTCCCTCCGGGGAGGCTACACCTTC. Its translation: CASSSLRGGYTF.

The chain has TRBV4-1 and TRBJ1-3; TRBD1 might be the D (5 bases). The CDR3 sequence is 16 residues long. V was clipped by 4 bases and J by 1 base, with 14 bases between them. Germline CDR1 and CDR2: MGHRA and YSYEKL. DNA for the CDR3: TGCGCCAGCAGCCGGGTACAGGTGCCTTCTGGAAACACCATATATTTT. Its translation is CASSRVQVPSGNTIYF.

CDR3 residues: CASSFSNYGYTF. CDR3 DNA: TGTGCCAGCAGTTTTTCTAACTATGGCTACACCTTC. The chain employs TRBV28 and TRBJ1-2; D is undetermined. Germline-derived CDR1 and CDR2 are MDHEN and SYDVKM. The CDR3 has 12 residues. V lost 3 bases and J lost 0, with 2 bases in between.

The chain is built from TRBV4-2 and TRBJ2-2; D is undetermined. V lost 5 bases to trimming and J lost 0 bases, with 10 bases between them. CDR3 length: 15 amino acids. Germline assignment: CDR1 LGHNA and CDR2 YNFKEQ. The CDR3 sequence: CASSSSSSNTGELFF. The DNA for the CDR3 is TGTGCCAGCAGCAGCAGCAGCTCGAACACCGGGGAGCTGTTTTTT.

This clone was seen a handful of times. CDR3 DNA sequence: TGTGCCAGCTCGCAAGACACGGGGAATCAGCCCCAGCATTTT. Amino acid sequence: CASSQDTGNQPQHF. V gene TRBV18 combines with J gene TRBJ1-5; D gene ambiguous. Germline V lookup: CDR1 KGHSH, CDR2 LQKENI. The V end was cut by 6 bases, the J end by 4 bases, with 13 bases between. The CDR3 has 14 residues.

The chain links TRBV2 to TRBJ2-5; TRBD1 is a possible D gene (5 bases). The CDR3 runs 14 residues. V was pared by 1 base and J by 5 bases, with 11 bases between. Germline V gives CDR1 SNHLY, CDR2 FYNNEI. This CDR3 is CASSEESGWETQYF. The CDR3 bases are TGTGCCAGCAGTGAAGAGTCAGGGTGGGAGACCCAGTACTTC.

The chain combines TRBV4-3 with TRBJ2-7, with 9 bases fitting TRBD1. Germline V CDR1 and CDR2: LGHNA, YSLEER. The ends lost 2 bases at V and 5 bases at J; junction bases unmatched: 10. The CDR3 extends over 16 amino acids. The DNA for the CDR3 is TGCGCCAGCAGCCAAAACCCGGGGACAGGGTTCAACGAGCAGTACTTC. Translated: CASSQNPGTGFNEQYF.

The J gene is TRBJ2-1, the V gene TRBV5-6; 10 nucleotides line up with TRBD2. In germline, CDR1 is SGHDT, CDR2 YYEEEE. The CDR3 length is 16 residues. With 3 bases clipped from V and 5 bases from J, the junction kept 8 bases outside the gene matches. This CDR3 is CASSWYSGRTHNEQFF. The CDR3 nucleotides are TGTGCCAGCAGCTGGTATAGCGGGAGGACTCACAATGAGCAGTTCTTC. The full variable domain, completed using reference TRBV5-6 and TRBJ2-1, is DAGVTQSPTHLIKTRGQQVTLRCSPKSGHDTVSWYQQALGQGPQFIFQYYEEEERQRGNFPDRFSGHQFPNYSSELNVNALLLGDSALYLCASSWYSGRTHNEQFFGPGTRLTVL.

In this sample, this clone turned up once. V and J are TRBV18 and TRBJ2-2, with 13 positions matching TRBD2. J gave up 0 bases and V 5 bases, and 3 bases lay outside the gene matches. The CDR3 loop spans 17 amino acids. The germline V gene encodes CDR1 KGHSH and CDR2 LQKENI. The CDR3 sequence: CASSTGLAGPNTGELFF. The DNA for the CDR3 is TGTGCCAGCTCAACGGGACTAGCGGGACCGAACACCGGGGAGCTGTTTTTT.